The 29 T cell receptor beta chains below were found in one sample sequenced in a study of blood T cell repertoires in COVID-19. This table comes from immunoSEQ multiplex PCR, and its TCRdb copy is limited to in-frame clones, with some not included. The sample shows some 290,000 clones, just under 90% of them seen only once. The sample comprised peripheral blood. The source is a woman in her 30s with COVID-19, enrolled during active disease.

V and J are TRBV12-3 or TRBV12-4 and TRBJ1-1; no reliable D call. Trimming shortened V by 3 bases and J by 3 bases, and 8 bases separated the two germline ends. The CDR3 has 13 amino acids. CDR3 loop: CASSFLDHTEAFF. As DNA, the CDR3 is TGTGCCAGCAGTTTTCTAGATCACACTGAAGCTTTCTTT.

The V call is TRBV9, the J call TRBJ1-1; 8 bases align to TRBD1. This CDR3 contains 13 residues. Germline CDR1 and CDR2: SGDLS and YYNGEE. The V segment lost 7 bases and the J segment 8 bases; nucleotides outside the gene matches: 10. The CDR3 nucleotides read TGTGCCAGCCGGGTGGGACAGGAAGCAGAAGCTTTCTTT. The encoded protein is CASRVGQEAEAFF.

This clone was seen more than once but under ten times. V and J are TRBV2 and TRBJ1-2, with TRBD1 matching 10 bases. V was pared by 6 bases and J by 3 bases, with 7 bases of the junction left unmatched. In germline, CDR1 is SNHLY, CDR2 FYNNEI. The CDR3 contains 15 residues. The CDR3 sequence is CASRDGTGVYYGYTF. In nucleotides, the CDR3 is TGTGCCAGCAGAGACGGGACAGGGGTTTACTATGGCTACACCTTC.

The chain recombines TRBV6-5 with TRBJ1-6; tentatively, D is TRBD1 (5 bases). The CDR3 covers 15 residues. The germline gives CDR1 MNHEY, CDR2 SVGAGI. V lost 4 bases and J 7 bases, leaving 14 bases between the germline ends. The CDR3 region is CASSWRRGGNSPLHF. In DNA, the CDR3 is TGTGCCAGCAGTTGGCGTCGGGGGGGGAATTCACCCCTCCACTTT.

The chain uses TRBV11-2 and TRBJ1-3; D unresolved. CDR1 is SGHAT, CDR2 FQNNGV, per germline. Trimming cost V 0 bases and J 2 bases, with 8 bases left between them. The CDR3 has 15 amino acids. CDR3 in DNA: TGTGCCAGCAGCTTAGATGGCCTCACTGGAAACACCATATATTTT. Protein product: CASSLDGLTGNTIYF.

The rearrangement links TRBV6-5 to TRBJ1-1; unclear D gene. In germline, CDR1 is MNHEY, CDR2 SVGAGI. The CDR3 consists of 14 residues. Trimming removed 2 bases at V and 4 bases at J, with 11 bases between. The CDR3 loop is CASSYGIKSTEAFF. In DNA form, the CDR3 reads TGTGCCAGCAGTTACGGTATAAAGAGCACTGAAGCTTTCTTT.

The chain employs TRBV23-1 and TRBJ1-6, with 10 nucleotides matching TRBD1. TRBV23-1 is an ORF, with its function uncertain. The CDR3 runs to 18 residues. The ends lost 6 bases at V and 9 bases at J; junction bases unmatched: 17. CDR3 loop: CASRHANGTGVCFSPLHF. CDR3 DNA sequence: TGCGCCAGCAGACATGCAAACGGGACAGGGGTTTGTTTTTCACCCCTCCACTTT.

V usage is TRBV11-1 and J usage is TRBJ1-1; 7 positions match TRBD1. The trim removed 6 bases at V and 0 bases at J, leaving 7 bases unmatched. CDR1 is SGHAT and CDR2 is FQDESV in the germline V gene (reference sequence). The length of the CDR3 is 15 residues. The CDR3 DNA reads as TGTGCCAGCAGACCGAACAGGGGTATGAACACTGAAGCTTTCTTT. Translated, it gives CASRPNRGMNTEAFF.

This clone occurred once. The rearrangement uses TRBV28 and TRBJ2-1, with D unresolved. The CDR3 runs 17 residues. From germline, CDR1 is MDHEN and CDR2 SYDVKM. V lost 4 bases and J 1 base, leaving 17 bases between the germline ends. CDR3 in DNA: TGTGCCAGCAGTTCCTCCAACCTAGGTTTTTCCTACAATGAGCAGTTCTTC. Translation gives CASSSSNLGFSYNEQFF.

The V call is TRBV25-1, the J call TRBJ1-4; tentatively, D is TRBD1 (6 bases). CDR3 length: 15 amino acids. V was cut by 0 bases and J by 5 bases, with 10 bases left in between. Germline V gives CDR1 MGHDK, CDR2 SYGVNS. The CDR3 here is CASSEYRGANEKLFF. In DNA form, the CDR3 reads TGTGCCAGCAGTGAATACCGGGGGGCGAATGAAAAACTGTTTTTT.

The chain employs TRBV4-1 and TRBJ1-1; a weak D match, TRBD1 (5 bases). The CDR3 extends over 15 amino acids. Germline loops: CDR1 MGHRA, CDR2 YSYEKL. V dropped 4 bases and J dropped 0 bases, with 12 bases sitting between them. The CDR3 bases are TGCGCCAGCAGCCCCCGCGGGGGAGTGAACACTGAAGCTTTCTTT. It encodes CASSPRGGVNTEAFF.

This clone was seen once. V is TRBV10-3 and J is TRBJ1-3; D perhaps matches TRBD1 (5 bases). The CDR3 has 15 amino acids. CDR1 and CDR2 (germline): ENHRY, SYGVKD. V was pared by 7 bases and J by 2 bases, with 15 bases between. In nucleotides, the CDR3 is TGTGCCATCAATCCTCGGGGGAATACTGGAAACACCATATATTTT. Its protein is CAINPRGNTGNTIYF.

This clone was seen more than once but under ten times. The gene calls are TRBV5-1 and TRBJ1-1; no reliable D call. V dropped 4 bases and J dropped 1 base, with 14 bases sitting between them. The germline CDR1 and CDR2 sequences are SGHRS and YFSETQ. This CDR3 contains 15 residues. CDR3 bases: TGCGCCAGCAGCAGGGCGGGCGAAAGGAACACTGAAGCTTTCTTT. Residues: CASSRAGERNTEAFF.

The V and J genes are TRBV3-1 (or the pseudogene TRBV3-2) and TRBJ1-1; D remains unclear. Germline-derived CDR1 and CDR2 are LGHDT and YNNKEL (reference sequence). Trimming took off 1 base at V and 6 bases at J, with 9 bases between the two ends. CDR3 length: 13 amino acids. CDR3 region: CASSQADLAEAFF. Here the CDR3 DNA reads TGTGCCAGCAGCCAAGCTGATCTAGCTGAAGCTTTCTTT.

CDR3 nucleotide sequence: TGCGCCAGCAGCTTTATGACATCCTACAATGAGCAGTTCTTC. Amino acids: CASSFMTSYNEQFF. The V gene is TRBV5-1, the J gene TRBJ2-1; unclear D gene. Germline values: CDR1 SGHRS, CDR2 YFSETQ. V shed 2 bases and J shed 1 base, with 7 bases lying between them. The CDR3 consists of 14 residues.

This clone appeared a few times. The genes are TRBV5-1 and TRBJ2-3; D is perhaps TRBD2 (6 bases). With 0 bases removed from V and 3 bases from J, the gap between germline ends came to 8 bases. The CDR3 is 14 residues long. Germline lookup yields CDR1 SGHRS and CDR2 YFSETQ. CDR3 sequence (DNA): TGCGCCAGCAGCTTGGCCGGGAGAACAGATACGCAGTATTTT. Translating it yields CASSLAGRTDTQYF.

The chain has TRBV11-2 and TRBJ2-7; D is unresolved. From germline, CDR1 is SGHAT and CDR2 FQNNGV. V shed 5 bases and J shed 4 bases, with 15 bases lying between them. The CDR3 loop spans 14 amino acids. CDR3 in amino acids: CASSLVGSGYEQYF. The CDR3 DNA sequence: TGTGCCAGCAGCCTTGTCGGGTCCGGATACGAGCAGTACTTC.

V is TRBV6-6 and J is TRBJ2-5; TRBD1 agrees at 7 bases. From germline, CDR1 is MNHNY and CDR2 SVGAGI (reference sequence). The CDR3 covers 14 residues. The ends lost 4 bases at V and 2 bases at J; junction bases unmatched: 4. The DNA for the CDR3 is TGTGCCAGCAGTTCCCTACAGGGGCAAGAGACCCAGTACTTC. Protein: CASSSLQGQETQYF.

The chain recombines TRBV5-1 with TRBJ2-7, with no clear D. Germline assignment: CDR1 SGHRS and CDR2 YFSETQ. The CDR3 is 12 residues long. Trimming pared 3 bases from V and 7 bases from J, leaving 11 bases between. CDR3 bases: TGCGCCAGCAGCTCCGGGTGGTGGGAGCAGTACTTC. As protein: CASSSGWWEQYF.

This chain connects TRBV11-3 to TRBJ2-2, with TRBD1 identical over 8 bases. Per germline, CDR1 SGHNT and CDR2 YENEEA. The CDR3 runs to 16 residues. The junction had 11 bases not matched to a gene; V was cut back by 5 bases and J by 6 bases. As DNA, the CDR3 is TGTGCCAGCAGCACCGATCAGGGGGCGTTTGCCGGGGAGCTGTTTTTT. This codes for CASSTDQGAFAGELFF.

The chain is built from TRBV6-5 and TRBJ1-4, with D perhaps matching TRBD1 (6 bases). The germline V gene has CDR1 MNHEY and CDR2 SVGAGI. Trimming cost V 6 bases and J 0 bases, with 11 bases left between them. This CDR3 is 15 amino acids long. The DNA of the CDR3 is TGTGCCAGCAGCCTACAGGGCGCAACTAATGAAAAACTGTTTTTT. Its translation: CASSLQGATNEKLFF.

This chain connects TRBV11-2 to TRBJ2-5; a possible D gene is TRBD2 (5 bases). The ends were cut back, 3 bases at V and 3 bases at J, with 14 bases in the middle. CDR1 SGHAT and CDR2 FQNNGV come from the germline V gene. This CDR3 comprises 15 residues. Here the CDR3 reads CASSFGAAREETQYF. Here the CDR3 DNA reads TGTGCCAGCAGCTTCGGAGCCGCGAGGGAAGAGACCCAGTACTTC.

The gene calls are TRBV12-3 or TRBV12-4 and TRBJ1-2; D might be TRBD1 (5 bases). This CDR3 is 13 amino acids long. The V gene lost 3 bases and the J gene lost 7 bases, with 12 bases spanning the gap. CDR3 in DNA: TGTGCCAGCAGTTTCCAGGACATAGGTGGCTACACCTTC. Its translation is CASSFQDIGGYTF.

The V gene is TRBV12-5, the J gene TRBJ1-5, with D unclear. This CDR3 spans 13 amino acids. The ends were cut back, 1 base at V and 7 bases at J, with 8 bases in the middle. The germline V gene encodes CDR1 LGHNT and CDR2 FRNRAP. The CDR3 DNA reads TGTGCTAGTGGTTTGGATTTGTTACAGCCCCAGCATTTT. Residues: CASGLDLLQPQHF.

The CDR3: CASSLGAGANVLTF. The CDR3 DNA sequence: TGCGCCAGCAGCTTGGGGGCGGGGGCCAACGTCCTGACTTTC. The chain couples TRBV5-1 to TRBJ2-6; D not resolved. The CDR3 totals 14 residues. Germline V gene sequence: CDR1 SGHRS, CDR2 YFSETQ. The V end lost 0 bases, the J end lost 4 bases, and 5 bases lay between the germline ends.

A note on this clone: Other nucleotide sequences in the sample specify the same CDR3. The chain recombines TRBV5-1 with TRBJ1-1, with TRBD1 as a possible D gene (5 bases). The CDR3 spans 15 residues. CDR1 SGHRS and CDR2 YFSETQ come from the germline V gene. V lost 0 bases and J 0 bases, leaving 9 bases between the germline ends. The CDR3 loop reads CASSLGGRLNTEAFF. Here the CDR3 DNA reads TGCGCCAGCAGCTTGGGGGGCAGGCTGAACACTGAAGCTTTCTTT.

This clone was observed once. The J gene is TRBJ1-5, the V gene TRBV6-5; D is uncertain. Germline V CDR1 and CDR2: MNHEY, SVGAGI. This CDR3 has 13 amino acids. Between the trimmed V and J ends, which lost 6 bases and 4 bases, there was a span of 10 bases. CDR3 loop: CASRKEENQPQHF. CDR3 coding DNA: TGTGCCAGCAGGAAGGAGGAGAATCAGCCCCAGCATTTT.

V and J are TRBV2 and TRBJ1-6, with 7 bases lining up with TRBD1. The ends lost 11 bases at V and 10 bases at J; junction bases unmatched: 11. Germline V gives CDR1 SNHLY, CDR2 FYNNEI. The CDR3 extends over 13 amino acids. The CDR3 sequence: CAGSDRAGSPLHF. The CDR3 bases are TGTGCCGGGTCAGACAGGGCAGGCTCACCCCTCCACTTT.

This chain joins TRBV7-8 and TRBJ2-7; D gene uncertain. The V and J ends lost 4 bases and 3 bases respectively, with 16 bases between them. Germline V gives CDR1 SGHVS, CDR2 FQNEAQ. This CDR3 is 15 amino acids long. This CDR3 reads CASSSQSVGSYEQYF. CDR3 DNA: TGTGCCAGCAGCTCTCAAAGTGTGGGCAGCTACGAGCAGTACTTC. Full variable domain (outside the CDR3, taken from reference TRBV7-8 and TRBJ2-7): GAGVSQSPRYKVAKRGQDVALRCDPISGHVSLFWYQQALGQGPEFLTYFQNEAQLDKSGLPSDRFFAERPEGSVSTLKIQRTQQEDSAVYLCASSSQSVGSYEQYFGPGTRLTVT.